This TCR beta chain appears in the sequencing data of a study of blood T cell repertoires in COVID-19. Study summary: The United States, Italy and Spain supplied acute and convalescent COVID-19 samples.

Generated by immunoSEQ multiplex PCR, the TCRdb table keeps only in-frame clones and is missing some. The sample consists of 400,000 to 550,000 clones, around nine tenths of them appearing once. CDR1 is WNHNN, CDR2 SYGVQD, per germline (reference sequence). CDR3 size: 13 residues. Between the trimmed V and J ends, which lost 0 bases and 1 base, there was a span of 3 bases. Sequencing input: peripheral blood. The chain has TRBV10-1 and TRBJ2-5, with D hard to call. The clonotype was recovered from a woman aged 25 to 39 with acute or convalescent COVID-19. This CDR3 reads CASSESFQETQYF. DNA of the CDR3: TGCGCCAGCAGTGAGTCCTTCCAAGAGACCCAGTACTTC.